This note documents a single TCR beta chain sequence. This CDR3 region has 16 residues. Germline V gene lookup returns CDR1 SGDLS and CDR2 YYNGEE. V was cut by 4 bases and J by 4 bases, with 20 bases left in between. This specimen comes from a study of blood T cell repertoires in COVID-19. The assay was immunoSEQ multiplex PCR, and TCRdb's table has in-frame clones only and misses some. The repertoire has 200,000 to 300,000 clones, approximately 83% of them found once; the top ten carry 3.6%. The rearrangement links TRBV9 to TRBJ1-2; D may be TRBD1 (5 bases). The sample consisted of PBMCs or T cells enriched from blood (not recorded which). The receptor comes from a woman between 40 and 55 years old who had been exposed to COVID-19. CDR3 nucleotides: TGTGCCAGCAGCCCGAACTACAGGCCTCTTATCTATGGCTACACCTTC. This gives the protein CASSPNYRPLIYGYTF.